The T cell receptor (beta chain) described here comes from a study of T cells in Graves' hyperthyroidism and ophthalmopathy. Authors of the study amplified TCR beta CDR3 regions from RNA transcripts. TCR CDR3 underwent first-round RT-PCR with the HTBI primer set. MiXCR, applied by TCRdb to the multiplex PCR reads, yields one record per CDR3 protein. The sample records roughly 380,000 distinct CDR3 sequences, roughly 20% being singletons. Germline V gene lookup returns CDR1 GTSNPN and CDR2 SVGIG (reference sequence). The V and J ends lost 4 bases and 5 bases, in that order; junction bases with no gene match: 5. The CDR3 totals 13 residues. The sample holds a few counts of this clonotype.

The TCR was taken from a woman aged 40 to 49 with Graves' ophthalmopathy. This chain links TRBV30 with TRBJ2-5, with 9 bases aligning to TRBD1. Sequenced: blood. This CDR3 reads CAWTRDRVETQYF. DNA for the CDR3: TGTGCCTGGACTCGGGACAGGGTCGAGACCCAGTACTTC.